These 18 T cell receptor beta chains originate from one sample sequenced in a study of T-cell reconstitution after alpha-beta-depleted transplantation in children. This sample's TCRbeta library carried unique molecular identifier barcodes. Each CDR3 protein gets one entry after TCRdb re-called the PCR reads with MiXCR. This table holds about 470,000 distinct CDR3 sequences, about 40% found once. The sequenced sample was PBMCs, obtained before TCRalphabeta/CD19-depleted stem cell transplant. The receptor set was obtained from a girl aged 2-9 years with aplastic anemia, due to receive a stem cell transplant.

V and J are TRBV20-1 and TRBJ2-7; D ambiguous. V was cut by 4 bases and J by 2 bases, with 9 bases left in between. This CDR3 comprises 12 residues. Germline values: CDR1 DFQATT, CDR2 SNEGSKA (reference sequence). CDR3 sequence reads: CSAIDPTYEQYF. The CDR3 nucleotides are TGCAGTGCTATAGACCCTACCTACGAGCAGTACTTC.

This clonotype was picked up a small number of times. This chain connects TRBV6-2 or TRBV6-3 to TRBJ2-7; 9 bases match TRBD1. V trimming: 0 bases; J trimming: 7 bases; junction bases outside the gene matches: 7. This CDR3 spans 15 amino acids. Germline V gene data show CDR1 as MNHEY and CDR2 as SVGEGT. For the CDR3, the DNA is TGTGCCAGCAGTTACTCGGGGACAGGGACGGGGGAGCAGTACTTC. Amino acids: CASSYSGTGTGEQYF.

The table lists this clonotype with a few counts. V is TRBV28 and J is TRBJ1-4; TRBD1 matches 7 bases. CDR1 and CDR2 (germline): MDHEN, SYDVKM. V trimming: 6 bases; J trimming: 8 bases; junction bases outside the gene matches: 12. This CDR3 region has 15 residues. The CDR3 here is CASSLAGQRREKLFF. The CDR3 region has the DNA TGTGCCAGCAGCCTGGCGGGACAGCGACGGGAAAAACTGTTTTTT.

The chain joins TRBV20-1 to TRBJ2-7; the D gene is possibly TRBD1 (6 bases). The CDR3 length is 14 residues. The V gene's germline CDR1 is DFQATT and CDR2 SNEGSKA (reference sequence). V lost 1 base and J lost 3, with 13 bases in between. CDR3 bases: TGCAGTGCTAGAGTTCGGCAGGGGAACTACGAGCAGTACTTC. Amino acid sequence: CSARVRQGNYEQYF.

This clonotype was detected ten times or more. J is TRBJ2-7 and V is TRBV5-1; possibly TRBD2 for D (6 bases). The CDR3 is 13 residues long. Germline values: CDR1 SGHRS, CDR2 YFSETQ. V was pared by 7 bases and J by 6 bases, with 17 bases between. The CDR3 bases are TGCGCCAGCGGCGACCGACTAGGTCTCGAGCAGTACTTC. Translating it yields CASGDRLGLEQYF.

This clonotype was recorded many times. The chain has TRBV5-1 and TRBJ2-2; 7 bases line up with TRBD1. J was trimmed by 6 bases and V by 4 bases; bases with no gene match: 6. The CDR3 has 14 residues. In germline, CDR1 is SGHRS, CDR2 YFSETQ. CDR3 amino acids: CASSVRGPAGELFF. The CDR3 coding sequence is TGCGCCAGCAGCGTGAGGGGGCCGGCCGGGGAGCTGTTTTTT.

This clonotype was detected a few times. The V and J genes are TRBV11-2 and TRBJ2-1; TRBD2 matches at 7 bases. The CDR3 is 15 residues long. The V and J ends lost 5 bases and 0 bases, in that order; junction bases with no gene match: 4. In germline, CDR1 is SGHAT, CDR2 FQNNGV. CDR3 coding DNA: TGTGCCAGCAGCGTCACTAGCGCCTCCTACAATGAGCAGTTCTTC. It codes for CASSVTSASYNEQFF.

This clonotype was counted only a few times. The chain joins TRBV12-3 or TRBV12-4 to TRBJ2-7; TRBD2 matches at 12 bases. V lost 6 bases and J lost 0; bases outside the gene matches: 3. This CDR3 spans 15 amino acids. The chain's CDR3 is CASRRTSGVSYEQYF. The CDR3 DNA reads TGTGCCAGCAGACGGACTAGCGGGGTCTCCTACGAGCAGTACTTC.

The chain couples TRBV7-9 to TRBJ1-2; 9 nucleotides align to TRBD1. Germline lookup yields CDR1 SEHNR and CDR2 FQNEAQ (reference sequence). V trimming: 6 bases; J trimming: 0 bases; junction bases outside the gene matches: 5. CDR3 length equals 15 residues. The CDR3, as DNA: TGTGCCAGCAGTGAACAGGGGGCGCCTAACTATGGCTACACCTTC. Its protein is CASSEQGAPNYGYTF.

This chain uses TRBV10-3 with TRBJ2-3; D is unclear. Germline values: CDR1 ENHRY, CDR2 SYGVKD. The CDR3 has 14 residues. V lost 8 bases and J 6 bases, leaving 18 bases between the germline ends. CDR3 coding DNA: TGTGCCATCTCCGTGGGATCCCCCGGGGATACGCAGTATTTT. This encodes CAISVGSPGDTQYF.

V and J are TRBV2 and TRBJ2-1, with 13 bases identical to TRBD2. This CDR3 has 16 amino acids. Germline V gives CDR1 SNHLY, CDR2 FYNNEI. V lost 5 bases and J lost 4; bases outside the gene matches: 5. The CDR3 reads CASSSPGLAGYNEQFF. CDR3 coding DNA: TGTGCCAGCAGTTCGCCGGGACTAGCGGGGTACAATGAGCAGTTCTTC. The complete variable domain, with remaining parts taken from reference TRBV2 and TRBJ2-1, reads EPEVTQTPSHQVTQMGQEVILRCVPISNHLYFYWYRQILGQKVEFLVSFYNNEISEKSEIFDDQFSVERPDGSNFTLKIRSTKLEDSAMYFCASSSPGLAGYNEQFFGPGTRLTVL.

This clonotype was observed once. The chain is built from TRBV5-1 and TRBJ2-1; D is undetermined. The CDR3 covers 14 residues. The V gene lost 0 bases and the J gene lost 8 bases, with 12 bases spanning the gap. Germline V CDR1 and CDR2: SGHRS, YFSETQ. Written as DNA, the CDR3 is TGCGCCAGCAGCTTGGATTCGACGCGCGATGAGCAGTTCTTC. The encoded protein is CASSLDSTRDEQFF.

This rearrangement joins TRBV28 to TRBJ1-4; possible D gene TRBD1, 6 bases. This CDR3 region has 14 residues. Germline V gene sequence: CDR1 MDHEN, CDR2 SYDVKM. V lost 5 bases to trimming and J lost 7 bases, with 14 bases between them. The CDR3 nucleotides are TGTGCCAGCAGTCCCCGACAGGTTCTTGAAAAACTGTTTTTT. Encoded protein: CASSPRQVLEKLFF.

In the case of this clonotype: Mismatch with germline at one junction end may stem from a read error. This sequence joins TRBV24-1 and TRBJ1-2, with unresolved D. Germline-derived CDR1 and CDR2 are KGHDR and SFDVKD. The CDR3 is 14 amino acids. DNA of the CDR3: TGTGCCACCAGTGATTTGGGCAGAGGCTATGGCTACCCCTTC. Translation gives CATSDLGRGYGYPF.

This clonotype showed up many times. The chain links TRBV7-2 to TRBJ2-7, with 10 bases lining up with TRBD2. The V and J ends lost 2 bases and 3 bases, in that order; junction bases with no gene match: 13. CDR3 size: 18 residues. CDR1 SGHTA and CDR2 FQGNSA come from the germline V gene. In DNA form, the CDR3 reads TGTGCCAGCAGCTTACCTCCTCCGGGACTAGCGACAAACTACGAGCAGTACTTC. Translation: CASSLPPPGLATNYEQYF. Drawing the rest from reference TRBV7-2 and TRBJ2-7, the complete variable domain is GAGVSQSPSNKVTEKGKDVELRCDPISGHTALYWYRQSLGQGLEFLIYFQGNSAPDKSGLPSDRFSAERTGGSVSTLTIQRTQQEDSAVYLCASSLPPPGLATNYEQYFGPGTRLTVT.

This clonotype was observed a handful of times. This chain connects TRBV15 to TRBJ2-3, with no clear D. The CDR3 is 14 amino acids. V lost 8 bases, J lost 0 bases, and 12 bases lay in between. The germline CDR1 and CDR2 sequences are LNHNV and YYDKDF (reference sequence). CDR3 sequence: CATGVGRSTDTQYF. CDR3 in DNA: TGTGCCACCGGGGTTGGCAGAAGCACAGATACGCAGTATTTT.

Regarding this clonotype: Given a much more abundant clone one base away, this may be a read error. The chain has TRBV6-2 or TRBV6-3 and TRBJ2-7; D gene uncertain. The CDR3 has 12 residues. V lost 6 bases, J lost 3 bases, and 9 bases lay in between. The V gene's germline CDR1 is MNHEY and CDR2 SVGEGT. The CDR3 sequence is CASSRVVYEQYF. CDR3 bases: TGTGCCAGCAGCCGGGTGGTCTACGAGCAGTACTTC.

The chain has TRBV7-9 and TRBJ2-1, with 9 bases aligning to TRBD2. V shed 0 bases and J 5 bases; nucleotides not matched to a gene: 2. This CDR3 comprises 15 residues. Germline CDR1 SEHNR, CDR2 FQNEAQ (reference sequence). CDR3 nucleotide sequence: TGTGCCAGCAGCTTAGCACTAGCGGGCAACAATGAGCAGTTCTTC. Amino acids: CASSLALAGNNEQFF.